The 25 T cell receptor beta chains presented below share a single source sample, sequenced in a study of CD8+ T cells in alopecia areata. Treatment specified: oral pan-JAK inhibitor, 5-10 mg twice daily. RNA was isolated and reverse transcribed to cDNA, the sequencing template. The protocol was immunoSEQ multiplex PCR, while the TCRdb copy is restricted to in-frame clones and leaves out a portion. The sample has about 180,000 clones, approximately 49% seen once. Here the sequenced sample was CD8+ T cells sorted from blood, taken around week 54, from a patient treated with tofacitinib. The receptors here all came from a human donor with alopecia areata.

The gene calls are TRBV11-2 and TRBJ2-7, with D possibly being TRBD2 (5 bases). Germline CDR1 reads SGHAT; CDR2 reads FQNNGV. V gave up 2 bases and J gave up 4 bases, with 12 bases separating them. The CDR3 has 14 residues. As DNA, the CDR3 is TGTGCCAGCAGCTTATGGAGAGGGCGGTACGAGCAGTACTTC. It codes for CASSLWRGRYEQYF.

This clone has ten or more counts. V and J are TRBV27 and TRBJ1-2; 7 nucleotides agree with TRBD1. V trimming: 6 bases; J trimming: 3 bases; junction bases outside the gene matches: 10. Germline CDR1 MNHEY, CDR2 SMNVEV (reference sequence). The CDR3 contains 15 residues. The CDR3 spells CASSHGRGHHYGYTF. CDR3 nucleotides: TGTGCCAGCAGCCACGGGAGGGGGCATCACTATGGCTACACCTTC.

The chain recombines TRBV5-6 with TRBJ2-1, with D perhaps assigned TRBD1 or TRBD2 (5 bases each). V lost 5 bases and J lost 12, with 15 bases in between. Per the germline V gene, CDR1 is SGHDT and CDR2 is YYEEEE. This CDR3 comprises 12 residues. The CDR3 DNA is TGTGCCAGCAGTTTCGGGGACGGCGGGCAGTTCTTC. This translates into CASSFGDGGQFF.

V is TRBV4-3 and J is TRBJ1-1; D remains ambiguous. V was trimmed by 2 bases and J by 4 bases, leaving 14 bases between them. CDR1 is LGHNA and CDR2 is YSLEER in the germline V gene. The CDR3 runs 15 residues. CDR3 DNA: TGCGCCAGCAGCCAATACTCCGGGGTTACCACTGAAGCTTTCTTT. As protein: CASSQYSGVTTEAFF.

The CDR3 loop reads CASSFQGRGELFF. CDR3 bases: TGCGCCAGCAGCTTCCAAGGTCGAGGGGAGCTGTTTTTT. The chain uses TRBV5-1 and TRBJ2-2, with D unresolved. Deletions cut 2 bases from V and 8 bases from J, with 10 bases between. The CDR3 contains 13 residues. Germline V lookup: CDR1 SGHRS, CDR2 YFSETQ.

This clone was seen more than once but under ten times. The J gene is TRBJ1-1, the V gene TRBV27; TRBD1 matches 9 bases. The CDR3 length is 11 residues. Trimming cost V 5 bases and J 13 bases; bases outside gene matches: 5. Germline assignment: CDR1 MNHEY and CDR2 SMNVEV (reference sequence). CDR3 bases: TGTGCCAGCAGTCCGGGACAGGGAGTTTTCTTT. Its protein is CASSPGQGVFF.

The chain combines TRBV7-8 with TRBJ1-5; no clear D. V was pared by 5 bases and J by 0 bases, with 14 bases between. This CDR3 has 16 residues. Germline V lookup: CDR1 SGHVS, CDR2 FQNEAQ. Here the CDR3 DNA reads TGTGCCAGCAGCCAAACCTGGACGGGTAGCAATCAGCCCCAGCATTTT. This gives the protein CASSQTWTGSNQPQHF.

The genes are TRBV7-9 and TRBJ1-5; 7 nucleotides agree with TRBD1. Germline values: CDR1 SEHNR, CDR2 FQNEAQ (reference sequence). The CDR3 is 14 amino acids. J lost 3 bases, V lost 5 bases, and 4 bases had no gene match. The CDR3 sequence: CASSTGQANQPQHF. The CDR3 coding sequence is TGTGCCAGCAGCACTGGACAGGCCAATCAGCCCCAGCATTTT.

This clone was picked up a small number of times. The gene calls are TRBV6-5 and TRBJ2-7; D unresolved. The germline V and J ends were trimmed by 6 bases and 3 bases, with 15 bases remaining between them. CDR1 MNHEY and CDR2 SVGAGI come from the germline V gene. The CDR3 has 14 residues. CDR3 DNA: TGTGCCAGCAGCTCCTCCGGGCTCTACTACGAGCAGTACTTC. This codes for CASSSSGLYYEQYF.

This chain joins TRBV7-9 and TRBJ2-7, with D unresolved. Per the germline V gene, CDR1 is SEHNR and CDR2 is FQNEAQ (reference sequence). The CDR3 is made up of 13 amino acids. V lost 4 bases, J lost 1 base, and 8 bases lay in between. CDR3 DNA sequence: TGTGCCAGCAGCTCGGACGGATCCTACGAGCAGTACTTC. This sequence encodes CASSSDGSYEQYF.

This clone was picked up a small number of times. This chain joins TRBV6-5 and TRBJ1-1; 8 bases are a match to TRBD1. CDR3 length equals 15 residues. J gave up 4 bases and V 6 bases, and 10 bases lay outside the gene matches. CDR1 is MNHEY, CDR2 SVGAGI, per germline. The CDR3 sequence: CASSSAGGIVTEAFF. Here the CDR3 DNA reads TGTGCCAGCAGCTCCGCAGGGGGCATAGTCACTGAAGCTTTCTTT.

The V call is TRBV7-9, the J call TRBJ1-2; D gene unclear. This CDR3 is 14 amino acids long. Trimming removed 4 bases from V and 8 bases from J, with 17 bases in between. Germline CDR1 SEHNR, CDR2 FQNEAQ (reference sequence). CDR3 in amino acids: CASSYLEGDRGYTF. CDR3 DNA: TGTGCCAGCAGCTATTTGGAGGGAGACCGAGGCTACACCTTC. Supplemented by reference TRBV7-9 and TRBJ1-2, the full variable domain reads DTGVSQNPRHKITKRGQNVTFRCDPISEHNRLYWYRQTLGQGPEFLTYFQNEAQLEKSRLLSDRFSAERPKGSFSTLEIQRTEQGDSAMYLCASSYLEGDRGYTFGSGTRLTVV.

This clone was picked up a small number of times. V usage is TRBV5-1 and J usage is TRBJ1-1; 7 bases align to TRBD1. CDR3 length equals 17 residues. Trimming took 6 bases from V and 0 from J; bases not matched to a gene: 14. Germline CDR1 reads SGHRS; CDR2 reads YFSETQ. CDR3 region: CASTEGGRPPMNTEAFF. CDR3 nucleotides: TGCGCCAGCACCGAAGGGGGCCGGCCGCCCATGAACACTGAAGCTTTCTTT.

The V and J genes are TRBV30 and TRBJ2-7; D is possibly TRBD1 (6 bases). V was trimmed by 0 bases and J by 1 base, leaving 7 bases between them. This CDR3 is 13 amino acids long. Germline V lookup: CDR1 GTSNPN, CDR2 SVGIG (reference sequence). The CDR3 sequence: CAWSVGASYEQYF. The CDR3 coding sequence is TGTGCCTGGAGTGTGGGGGCTTCCTACGAGCAGTACTTC. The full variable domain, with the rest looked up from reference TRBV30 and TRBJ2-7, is SQTIHQWPATLVQPVGSPLSLECTVEGTSNPNLYWYRQAAGRGLQLLFYSVGIGQISSEVPQNLSASRPQDRQFILSSKKLLLSDSGFYLCAWSVGASYEQYFGPGTRLTVT.

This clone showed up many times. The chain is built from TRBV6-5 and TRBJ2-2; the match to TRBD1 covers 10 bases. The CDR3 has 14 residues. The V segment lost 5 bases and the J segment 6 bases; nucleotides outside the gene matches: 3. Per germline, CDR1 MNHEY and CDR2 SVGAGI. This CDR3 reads CASSTGTGAGELFF. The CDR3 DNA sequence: TGTGCCAGCAGTACCGGGACAGGGGCCGGGGAGCTGTTTTTT.

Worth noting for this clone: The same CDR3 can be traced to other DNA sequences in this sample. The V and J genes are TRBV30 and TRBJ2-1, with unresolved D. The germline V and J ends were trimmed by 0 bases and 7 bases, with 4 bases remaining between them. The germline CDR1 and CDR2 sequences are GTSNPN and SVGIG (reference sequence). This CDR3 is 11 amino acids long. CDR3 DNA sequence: TGTGCCTGGAGTGTTGGGAATGAGCAGTTCTTC. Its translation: CAWSVGNEQFF. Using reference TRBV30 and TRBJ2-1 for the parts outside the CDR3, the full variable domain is SQTIHQWPATLVQPVGSPLSLECTVEGTSNPNLYWYRQAAGRGLQLLFYSVGIGQISSEVPQNLSASRPQDRQFILSSKKLLLSDSGFYLCAWSVGNEQFFGPGTRLTVL.

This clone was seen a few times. The CDR3 loop reads CASSALGGAGTGELFF. For the CDR3, the DNA is TGTGCCAGCAGTGCCCTCGGGGGGGCAGGAACCGGGGAGCTGTTTTTT. The J gene is TRBJ2-2, the V gene TRBV6-1, with 8 bases identical to TRBD2. Germline-derived CDR1 and CDR2 are MNHNS and SASEGT. V lost 4 bases, J lost 5 bases, and 9 bases stayed unmatched. The CDR3 spans 16 residues.

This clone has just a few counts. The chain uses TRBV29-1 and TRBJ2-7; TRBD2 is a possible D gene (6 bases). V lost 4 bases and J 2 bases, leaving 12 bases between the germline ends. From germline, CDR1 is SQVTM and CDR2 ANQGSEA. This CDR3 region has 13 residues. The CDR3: CSVAGGVTYEQYF. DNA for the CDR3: TGCAGCGTTGCTGGCGGGGTAACCTACGAGCAGTACTTC.

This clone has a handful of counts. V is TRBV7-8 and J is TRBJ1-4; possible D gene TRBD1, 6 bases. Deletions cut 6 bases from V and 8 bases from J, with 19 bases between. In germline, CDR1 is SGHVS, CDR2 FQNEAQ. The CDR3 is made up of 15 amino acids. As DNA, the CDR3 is TGTGCCAGCAGTATAACAGGGTCGCCTTCCGAAAAACTGTTTTTT. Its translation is CASSITGSPSEKLFF.

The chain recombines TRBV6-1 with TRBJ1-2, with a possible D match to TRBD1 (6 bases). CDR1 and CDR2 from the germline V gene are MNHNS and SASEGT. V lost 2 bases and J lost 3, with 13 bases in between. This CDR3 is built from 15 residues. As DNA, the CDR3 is TGTGCCAGCAGTGAATTTCGGGGGCCGGACTATGGCTACACCTTC. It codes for CASSEFRGPDYGYTF.

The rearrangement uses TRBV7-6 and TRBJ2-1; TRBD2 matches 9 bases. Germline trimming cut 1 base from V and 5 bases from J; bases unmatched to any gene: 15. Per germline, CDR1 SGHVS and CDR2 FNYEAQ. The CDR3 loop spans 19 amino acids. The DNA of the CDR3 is TGTGCCAGCAGCTTAGTCGTGGGGTTGAGTAGCGGGGGACACAATGAGCAGTTCTTC. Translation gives CASSLVVGLSSGGHNEQFF.

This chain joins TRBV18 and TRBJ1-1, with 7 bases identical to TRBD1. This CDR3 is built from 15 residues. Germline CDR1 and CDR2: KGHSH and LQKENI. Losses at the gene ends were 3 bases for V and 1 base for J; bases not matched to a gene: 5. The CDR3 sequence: CASSPPDRPNTEAFF. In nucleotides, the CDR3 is TGTGCCAGCTCACCTCCGGACAGGCCGAACACTGAAGCTTTCTTT.

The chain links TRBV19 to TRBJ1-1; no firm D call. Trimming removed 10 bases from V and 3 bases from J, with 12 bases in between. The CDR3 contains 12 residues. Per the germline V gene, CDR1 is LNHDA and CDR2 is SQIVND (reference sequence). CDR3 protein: CATRPGYTEAFF. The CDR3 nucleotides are TGTGCCACCCGCCCTGGTTACACTGAAGCTTTCTTT.

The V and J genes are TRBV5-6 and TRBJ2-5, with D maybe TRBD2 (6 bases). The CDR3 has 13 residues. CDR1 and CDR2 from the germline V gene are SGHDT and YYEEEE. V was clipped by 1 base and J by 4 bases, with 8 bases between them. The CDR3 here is CASSLLGGETQYF. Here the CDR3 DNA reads TGTGCCAGCAGCTTGCTGGGGGGAGAGACCCAGTACTTC.

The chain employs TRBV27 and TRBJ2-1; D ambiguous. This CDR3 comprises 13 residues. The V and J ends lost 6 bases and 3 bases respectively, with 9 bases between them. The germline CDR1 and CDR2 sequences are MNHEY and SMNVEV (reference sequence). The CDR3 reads CASSNTLYNEQFF. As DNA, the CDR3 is TGTGCCAGCAGCAATACACTCTACAATGAGCAGTTCTTC.